These T cell receptor beta chains were read from a single sample in a study of blood T cell repertoires in COVID-19. Measured with immunoSEQ multiplex PCR; TCRdb has only the in-frame clones, and not every one. The data contain some 200,000 clones, over 75% of them singletons. Sequenced input: peripheral blood. The receptor set was obtained from a man aged 50 to 60 with acute or convalescent COVID-19. CDR3s include the opening cysteine and the closing phenylalanine or tryptophan. Expanded clones are given a class, and other clones once, few, many or no size at all.

>TRBJ2-5|.|TRBV10-3
CAISGAGTGDGTQYF
>TRBJ2-7|.|TRBV18
CASSRLEGSYEQYF
>TRBJ1-3|.|TRBV7-7
CASSKGQGASGNTIYF
>TRBJ1-1|.|TRBV19
CASSIRGGSNTEAFF
>TRBJ2-3|.|TRBV3-1/TRBV3-2
CASSPSGGADTQYF
>TRBJ2-1|.|TRBV5-1
CASTPTPGQGGNEQFF
>TRBJ1-4|.|TRBV6-5
CASILEGREKLFF
>TRBJ1-2|.|TRBV2
CASSDQEGTRYGYTF
>TRBJ1-3|.|TRBV5-1
CASSVSQGPSGNTIYF
>TRBJ2-2|many|TRBV6-5
CASAGGSGELFF
>TRBJ1-4|.|TRBV2
CASTDSRTNEKLFF
>TRBJ1-4|once|TRBV4-2
CASSQDLGGSNEKLFF
>TRBJ1-1|.|TRBV18
CASCYLMNTEAFF
>TRBJ2-7|.|TRBV5-1
CASSSTGDPRDEQYF
>TRBJ1-1|.|TRBV30
CAWSVQDKTPAFF
>TRBJ1-5|.|TRBV6-5
CASSTPDSSNQPQHF
>TRBJ1-5|.|TRBV7-9
CASSRDSGNQPQHF
>TRBJ2-1|few|TRBV9
CASSGAGAILMNEQFF
>TRBJ2-7|.|TRBV10-3
CAIRRGGDSYEQYF
>TRBJ2-3|.|TRBV7-3
CASSLTSGGPDTQYF
>TRBJ1-4|.|TRBV6-5
CASKPRTGIDEKLFF
>TRBJ1-6|.|TRBV10-3
CASHGEFPLSPLHF
>TRBJ2-2|.|TRBV7-3
CASSLTKTSNTGELFF
>TRBJ2-2|.|TRBV5-1
CASSLDQSNGELFF
>TRBJ1-5|.|TRBV10-2
CASSESSGVQPQHF
>TRBJ1-6|.|TRBV5-6
CASDRRGLNSPLHF
>TRBJ1-1|once|TRBV3-1/TRBV3-2
CASSPPGVVNTEAFF
>TRBJ2-3|.|TRBV3-1/TRBV3-2
CASSQEPGTRSTDTQYF